Listed below are T cell receptor beta chains from one sample, sequenced in a study of cytomegalovirus exposure and HLA in healthy donors. Measured with immunoSEQ multiplex PCR; TCRdb has only the in-frame clones, and not every one. The top ten hold around 2% of the sample, which has 120,000 to 150,000 clones, around three fifths seen once. The sequenced sample consisted of PBMCs. These receptors all come from a male donor in good health and CMV-seronegative. CDR3s include the opening cysteine and the closing phenylalanine or tryptophan. D genes are given only for firm matches. Rows give clone size only sometimes, using once, few, many, or a class for an expanded clone.

-,TRBJ1-4,-,TRBV27,TGTGCCAGCTCAGGGGCCCGGCATGGGGAACTGTTTTTT,CASSGARHGELFF
-,TRBJ2-6,-,TRBV2,TGTGCCAGCAGATACAGGGGGGGAGGGGCCAACGTCCTGCCTTTC,CASRYRGGGANVLPF
-,TRBJ2-7,TRBD1,TRBV4-1,TGCGCCAGCAGCCAAGCTCTCGCTCAACAGGGGGGTAGGGTTGCCGAGCAGTACTTC,CASSQALAQQGGRVAEQYF
few,TRBJ1-5,-,TRBV28,TGTGCCAGCAGTTTACAGAGCAATCAGCCCCAGCATTTT,CASSLQSNQPQHF
many,TRBJ1-5,-,TRBV14,TGTGCCAGCAGCCTCTATAGCAATCAGCCCCAGCATTTT,CASSLYSNQPQHF
few,TRBJ2-5,-,TRBV10-3,TGTGCCATCAGTGTGGACGGGGGCCAAGAGACCCAGTACTTC,CAISVDGGQETQYF
-,TRBJ2-3,-,TRBV9,TGTGCCAGCGGTACGGAGACCCCAGATACGCAGTATTTT,CASGTETPDTQYF
few,TRBJ1-3,-,TRBV12-5,TGTGCTAGTGGTTTGTCGTCGACAGCTGGAAACACCATATATTTT,CASGLSSTAGNTIYF
-,TRBJ2-1,TRBD2,TRBV5-1,TGCGCCAGCAGCACAGGGACTAGCGGGGGGCCGGGTACCTACAATGAGCAGTTCTTC,CASSTGTSGGPGTYNEQFF
few,TRBJ2-7,-,TRBV28,TGTGCCAGCACCGCAAGTAGCGGTGCCCGAGAGCAGTACTTC,CASTASSGAREQYF
-,TRBJ1-5,-,TRBV28,TGTGCCAGCAGTTTAGAGGCGGGGGTGCAGCCCCAGCATTTT,CASSLEAGVQPQHF
-,TRBJ1-2,-,TRBV27,TGTGCCAGGAGCTATGGCTACACCTTC,CARSYGYTF
few,TRBJ1-6,-,TRBV19,TGTGCCAGTAGCCTCCTGAGGCGGAGCTCCTATAATTCACCCCTCCACTTT,CASSLLRRSSYNSPLHF
-,TRBJ1-1,TRBD1,TRBV15,TGTGCCACCAGCAGAACGGACAGGGGTCGATTCACTGAAGCTTTCTTT,CATSRTDRGRFTEAFF
few,TRBJ1-1,TRBD1,TRBV6-1,TGTGCCAGCAGTATATACAGGGGGGAGGACACTGAAGCTTTCTTT,CASSIYRGEDTEAFF
-,TRBJ1-2,TRBD1,TRBV29-1,TGCAGCGCAAGGGGGACAGGTTCAAAAGCTAACTATGGCTACACCTTC,CSARGTGSKANYGYTF
few,TRBJ1-1,TRBD1,TRBV19,TGTGCCAGTATGACAGGGGGCGCGTTCCCCTCTGAAGCTTTCTTT,CASMTGGAFPSEAFF
once,TRBJ2-7,-,TRBV6-4,TGTGCCAGCAGTGTCGACGGAGGATACGAGCAGTACTTC,CASSVDGGYEQYF
-,TRBJ1-5,-,TRBV19,TGTGCCAGTAGTACCTCTTCCAGGGGACCTAATCAGCCCCAGCATTTT,CASSTSSRGPNQPQHF
few,TRBJ2-7,-,TRBV21-1,TGTGCCAGCAGCAAAGATATAGCGGGGCCCTACGAGCAGTACTTC,CASSKDIAGPYEQYF
few,TRBJ1-1,TRBD1,TRBV7-9,TGTGCCAGCAGCTCACGACAGGGCATGAACACTGAAGCTTTCTTT,CASSSRQGMNTEAFF
few,TRBJ2-7,TRBD1,TRBV6-6,TGTGCCAGCAGTTACCCGGGACAGGGCTACGAGCAGTACTTC,CASSYPGQGYEQYF
-,TRBJ2-7,TRBD2,TRBV6-1,TGTGCCAGCAGTGCCTTAGCGGGGGGGCTGTACGAGCAGTACTTC,CASSALAGGLYEQYF
few,TRBJ2-5,-,TRBV27,TGTGCCAGCAGTTTACGGTATGAAGAGACCCAGTACTTC,CASSLRYEETQYF
-,TRBJ1-2,TRBD1,TRBV30,TGTTCAACGGGACAGGGGCCTTTAAACTATGGCTACACCTTC,CSTGQGPLNYGYTF
-,TRBJ2-1,-,TRBV11-2,TGTGCCAGCAGCTTATTGAGGGCAGTCTATCATGAGCAGTTCTTC,CASSLLRAVYHEQFF
-,TRBJ2-3,-,TRBV2,TGTGCCAGCAGACAGGAGTCCACAGATACGCAGTATTTT,CASRQESTDTQYF
few,TRBJ1-4,-,TRBV7-2,TGTGCCAGCAGACCTACAGGGACGGGTGAAAAACTGTTTTTT,CASRPTGTGEKLFF
-,TRBJ2-3,TRBD2,TRBV4-1,TGCGCCAGCAGCCAAGGGCGAGCGGGGGGCTCAACCCGCACAGATACGCAGTATTTT,CASSQGRAGGSTRTDTQYF
once,TRBJ2-2,TRBD2,TRBV10-3,TGTGCCATCAGTGAGTCGGTAGCGGGGGGGTCGAGCACCGGGGAGCTGTTTTTT,CAISESVAGGSSTGELFF
-,TRBJ2-6,TRBD1,TRBV23-1,TGCGCCAGCAGTCTTCCCCGGGACAGGGGTTCCTCTGGGGCCAACGTCCTGACTTTC,CASSLPRDRGSSGANVLTF
few,TRBJ2-3,TRBD2,TRBV7-9,TGTGCCAGCAGCCCTCGAGGGGTAGCGGGAAGCACAGATACGCAGTATTTT,CASSPRGVAGSTDTQYF
-,TRBJ1-2,-,TRBV13,TGTGCCAGCAGCGTGACCAGGGCCAACTATGGCTACACCTTC,CASSVTRANYGYTF
-,TRBJ2-1,TRBD1,TRBV4-3,TGCGCCAGCAGCCAAGGACCGGGACAGGGACGCGACGAGCAGTTCTTC,CASSQGPGQGRDEQFF
once,TRBJ1-5,-,TRBV4-2,TGTGCCAGCAGCCAAGGATGGACAGTCCCCAATCAGCCCCAGCATTTT,CASSQGWTVPNQPQHF
-,TRBJ2-5,TRBD2,TRBV4-1,TGCGCCAGCAGCCAACCGCGACTAGCGGGGGGGCGGGGGGAGACCCAGTACTTC,CASSQPRLAGGRGETQYF
few,TRBJ2-1,TRBD1,TRBV5-5,TGTGCCAGCGAACGGAGGACAGGGACCGGGAATGAGCAGTTCTTC,CASERRTGTGNEQFF
-,TRBJ2-1,TRBD1,TRBV19,TGTGCCAGTAGTATCTCTGCAGGGGGATACAATGAGCAGTTCTTC,CASSISAGGYNEQFF
-,TRBJ2-2,-,TRBV7-6,TGTGCCAGCAGCATAAGGTCGAGGGGGTCCGGGGAGCTGTTTTTT,CASSIRSRGSGELFF
-,TRBJ2-5,TRBD1,TRBV2,TGTGCCAGCAGTTGGACAGGGGGCGCGGAGACCCAGTACTTC,CASSWTGGAETQYF
few,TRBJ2-3,-,TRBV7-6,TGTGCCAGCAGCTTACTGTCAGGGACAGATACGCAGTATTTT,CASSLLSGTDTQYF
-,TRBJ1-1,TRBD1,TRBV19,TGTGCCAGTGGGGGCAGGGGGCAAAATGAAGCTTTCTTT,CASGGRGQNEAFF